This TCR beta chain was retrieved from a study of T cells in tuberculosis. Study results and caveats: GMM-specific TCRs were nearer to active tuberculosis alpha repertoires, suggesting expansion.

Losses at the gene ends were 1 base for V and 3 bases for J; bases not matched to a gene: 2. Germline V gene data show CDR1 as MGHRA and CDR2 as YSYEKL. The length of the CDR3 is 16 residues. Notes on this clone: Its specificity is unknown.

Repertoires were generated with immunoSEQ multiplex PCR, while TCRdb's copy carries only in-frame clones and drops some. The sample holds 25,000 to 35,000 clones, approximately 95% seen once. The TCR comes from a donor aged 10-30 years with latent tuberculosis or without tuberculosis infection. The sample was PBMCs. This chain uses TRBV4-1 with TRBJ2-1; 11 positions match TRBD2. The CDR3 protein is CASSQGTSGGYNEQFF. CDR3 bases: TGCGCCAGCAGCCAAGGCACTAGCGGGGGCTACAATGAGCAGTTCTTC.